The rows below give T cell receptor beta chains drawn from one sample of a study of early T cells in non-severe SARS-CoV-2 infection. TCRdb ran MiXCR on the 5' RACE reads and lists one entry per CDR3 protein. The sample has roughly 43,000 distinct CDR3 sequences, 5.4% seen once. Specimen: whole blood, collected at baseline. These receptors came from an adult who was a healthcare worker with PCR-confirmed SARS-CoV-2 infection or an uninfected control (not recorded which). The conserved cysteine and the conserved F or W are not part of the CDR3 here.

v_call	j_call	cdr3_aa
TRBV28	TRBJ2-5	ATKLGGAGQETQY
TRBV5-1	TRBJ2-7	ASRLRTGSYEQY
TRBV11-2	TRBJ2-1	ASSSSGVEQF
TRBV20-1	TRBJ2-2	SAANQGSRTGELF
TRBV19	TRBJ2-1	ASSTRGASGTLRGQF
TRBV3-1	TRBJ2-3	ASSQDRVRSDTQY
TRBV14	TRBJ2-1	ASSPTFRFGSVYNEQF
TRBV7-9	TRBJ2-7	ASSLSRLAGGPYEQY
TRBV15	TRBJ2-4	ATSSTQGVIAKNIQY
TRBV7-8	TRBJ1-1	ASSLAQDLDMNTEAF
TRBV28	TRBJ2-7	ASSLEGTSYEQY
TRBV20-1	TRBJ2-3	SARETSGSADTQY
TRBV6-5	TRBJ2-5	ASSQPGLAGRETQY
TRBV10-3	TRBJ2-3	AISESGTAGVETQY
TRBV3-1	TRBJ2-1	ASSPILAGERREQF
TRBV7-6	TRBJ2-2	ASSLTGAGVANTGELF
TRBV5-6	TRBJ2-1	ASSLRGPNEQF
TRBV25-1	TRBJ2-3	ASSGPTGGGEDTQY
TRBV27	TRBJ2-7	ASSLYRGVHEQY
TRBV12-3/TRBV12-4	TRBJ2-7	ASSMGGLSYEQY
TRBV19	TRBJ1-5	ASSIDQVNQPQH
TRBV11-3	TRBJ2-7	ASSRAKGYEQY
TRBV6-5	TRBJ1-1	ASSVRSYTEAF
TRBV27	TRBJ2-2	ASSSDRDHLNTGELF
TRBV5-6	TRBJ1-4	ASSIFRGLVEKLF